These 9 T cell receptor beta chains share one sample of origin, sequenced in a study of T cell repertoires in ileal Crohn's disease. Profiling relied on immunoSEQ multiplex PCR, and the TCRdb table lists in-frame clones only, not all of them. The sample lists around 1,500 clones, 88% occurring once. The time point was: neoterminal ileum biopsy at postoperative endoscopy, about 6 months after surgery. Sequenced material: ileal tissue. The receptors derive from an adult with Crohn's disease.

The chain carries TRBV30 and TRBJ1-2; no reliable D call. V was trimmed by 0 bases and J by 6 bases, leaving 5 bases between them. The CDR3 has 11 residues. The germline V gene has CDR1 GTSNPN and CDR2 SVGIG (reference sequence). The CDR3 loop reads CAWSVLHGYTF. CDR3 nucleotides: TGTGCCTGGAGTGTACTACATGGCTACACCTTC.

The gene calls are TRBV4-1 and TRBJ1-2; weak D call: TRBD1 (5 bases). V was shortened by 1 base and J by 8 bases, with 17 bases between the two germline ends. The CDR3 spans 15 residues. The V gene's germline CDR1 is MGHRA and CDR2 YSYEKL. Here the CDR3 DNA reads TGCGCCAGCAGCCAAGTGAATGCAGGGCCCCTAGGCTACACCTTC. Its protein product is CASSQVNAGPLGYTF.

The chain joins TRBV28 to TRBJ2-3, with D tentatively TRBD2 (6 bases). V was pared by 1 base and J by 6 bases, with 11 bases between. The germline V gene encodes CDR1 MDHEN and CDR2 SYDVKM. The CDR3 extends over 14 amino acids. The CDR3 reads CASSLYQGGDTQYF. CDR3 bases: TGTGCCAGCAGTTTATACCAGGGAGGCGATACGCAGTATTTT.

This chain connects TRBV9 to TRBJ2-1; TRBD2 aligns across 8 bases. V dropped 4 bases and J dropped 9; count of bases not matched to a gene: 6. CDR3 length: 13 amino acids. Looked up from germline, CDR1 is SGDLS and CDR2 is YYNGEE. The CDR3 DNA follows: TGTGCCAGCAGCCCACAGCGGGGGATTGAGCAGTTCTTC. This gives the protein CASSPQRGIEQFF.

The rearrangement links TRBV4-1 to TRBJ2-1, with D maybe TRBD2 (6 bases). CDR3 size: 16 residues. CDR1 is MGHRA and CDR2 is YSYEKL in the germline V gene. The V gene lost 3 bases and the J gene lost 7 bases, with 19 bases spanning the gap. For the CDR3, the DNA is TGCGCCAGCAGCCAGATATCCGGGACTGAGAAGAATGAGCAGTTCTTC. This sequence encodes CASSQISGTEKNEQFF.

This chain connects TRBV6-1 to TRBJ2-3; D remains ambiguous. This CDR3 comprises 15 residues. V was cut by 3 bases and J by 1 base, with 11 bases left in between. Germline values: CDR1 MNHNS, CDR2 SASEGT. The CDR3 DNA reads TGTGCCAGCAGTGACGAATGGGAACGCACAGATACGCAGTATTTT. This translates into CASSDEWERTDTQYF.

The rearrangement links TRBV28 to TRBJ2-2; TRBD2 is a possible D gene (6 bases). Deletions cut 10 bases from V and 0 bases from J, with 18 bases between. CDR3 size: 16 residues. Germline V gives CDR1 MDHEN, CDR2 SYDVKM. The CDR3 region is CATASWGGANTGELFF. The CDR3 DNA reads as TGTGCCACCGCGAGTTGGGGAGGAGCGAACACCGGGGAGCTGTTTTTT.

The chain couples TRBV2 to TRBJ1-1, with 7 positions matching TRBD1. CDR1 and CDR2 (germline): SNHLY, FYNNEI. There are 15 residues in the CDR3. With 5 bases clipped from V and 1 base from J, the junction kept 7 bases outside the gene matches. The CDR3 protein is CASSPGGIGNTEAFF. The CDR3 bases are TGTGCCAGCAGTCCAGGGGGAATAGGGAACACTGAAGCTTTCTTT.

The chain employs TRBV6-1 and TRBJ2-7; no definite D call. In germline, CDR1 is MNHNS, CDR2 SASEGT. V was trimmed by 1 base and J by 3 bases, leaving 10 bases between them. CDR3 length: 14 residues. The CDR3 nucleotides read TGTGCCAGCAGTGAAGGGGAATGGCACTACGAGCAGTACTTC. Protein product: CASSEGEWHYEQYF.